Shown below are 9 T cell receptor beta chains from a single sample sequenced in a study of read filtering for tumor transcriptome and immune sequencing. The library was built from around 380 ng RNA with molecular barcoded adaptors for alpha/delta and beta/gamma chains. Each CDR3 protein is one row after TCRdb ran MiXCR on the reads. Of around 130,000 distinct CDR3 sequences detected, over 10% appear once; the ten largest clones hold roughly 9.6%. Specimen: a population of CD138-negative cells sorted from bone marrow. These receptor sequences come from a donor over 35 with multiple myeloma.

As for this clonotype: Just one base apart from a much larger clone, this may be a read error. The chain links TRBV5-6 to TRBJ2-3; D might be TRBD1 (7 bases). Germline V CDR1 and CDR2: SGHDT, YYEEEE. This CDR3 has 16 residues. Trimming removed 5 bases from V and 2 bases from J, with 18 bases in between. The CDR3 loop is CASRAGTAYTTDTQYF. The CDR3 DNA sequence: TGTGCCAGCAGGGCGGGGACAGCATATACCACAGATACGCAGTATTTT.

The rearrangement uses TRBV20-1 and TRBJ2-5, with D possibly matching TRBD2 (5 bases). Germline V gene sequence: CDR1 DFQATT, CDR2 SNEGSKA (reference sequence). Trimming pared 1 base from V and 4 bases from J, leaving 13 bases between. The CDR3 length is 14 residues. The CDR3 DNA reads as TGCAGTGCTAGAGTCTCTTCCGCGGGAGAGACCCAGTACTTC. Translated, it gives CSARVSSAGETQYF.

As regards this clonotype: A much larger clone sits a single nucleotide away, making a read error possible. The chain couples TRBV5-1 to TRBJ2-1, with D perhaps matching TRBD1 or TRBD2 (5 bases each). Germline V lookup: CDR1 SGHRS, CDR2 YFSETQ. The CDR3 is 13 residues long. The CDR3 DNA follows: TGCGCCAGCAGCAAGGGACGGTACAATGAGCAGCTCTTC. It encodes CASSKGRYNEQLF.

This CDR3 is CASSVPGTGYEGYTF. Here the CDR3 DNA reads TGTGCCAGCAGCGTACCCGGGACAGGGTATGAAGGCTACACCTTC. V gene TRBV5-4 combines with J gene TRBJ1-2; 9 positions match TRBD1. Trimming cost V 4 bases and J 8 bases; bases outside gene matches: 12. This CDR3 comprises 15 residues. The germline gives CDR1 SGHNT, CDR2 YYREEE (reference sequence). The entire variable domain, with the rest obtained from reference TRBV5-4 and TRBJ1-2, is as follows: ETGVTQSPTHLIKTRGQQVTLRCSSQSGHNTVSWYQQALGQGPQFIFQYYREEENGRGNFPPRFSGLQFPNYSSELNVNALELDDSALYLCASSVPGTGYEGYTFGSGTRLTVV.

About this clonotype: This could be a read error, since a much larger clone is one nucleotide away. No conserved phenylalanine or tryptophan ends this CDR3, so it is likely a read error. The rearrangement uses TRBV6-6 and TRBJ2-6; TRBD1 might be the D (5 bases). Trimming pared 5 bases from V and 0 bases from J, leaving 8 bases between. This CDR3 has 15 residues. CDR1 is MNHNY and CDR2 is SVGAGI in the germline V gene (reference sequence). The CDR3 protein is CASSRTLSGANVLTS. The CDR3, as DNA: TGTGCCAGCAGTCGGACACTCTCTGGGGCCAACGTCCTGACTTCC.

This clonotype was counted many times. The V gene is TRBV19, the J gene TRBJ1-6; a weak D match, TRBD1 (5 bases). The CDR3 totals 13 residues. V lost 4 bases, J lost 10 bases, and 11 bases lay in between. Germline V CDR1 and CDR2: LNHDA, SQIVND (reference sequence). CDR3 bases: TGTGCCAGTAGTAACCTCAGGGACTCACCCCTCCACTTT. Its translation is CASSNLRDSPLHF.

This clonotype was seen a handful of times. A read error may be the cause here, since a much bigger clone is one base away. Because it lacks the conserved phenylalanine or tryptophan at the end, this CDR3 is likely a read error. CDR3 region: CASSFRLDNQPQHL. The CDR3 nucleotides are TGTGCCAGCAGCTTTCGACTGGACAATCAGCCCCAGCATCTT. The chain recombines TRBV7-8 with TRBJ1-5; D gene uncertain. This CDR3 is 14 amino acids long. Germline assignment: CDR1 SGHVS and CDR2 FQNEAQ. The V and J ends lost 3 bases and 3 bases respectively, with 9 bases between them.

The sample holds many counts of this clonotype. The chain uses TRBV4-1 and TRBJ2-2; D gene unclear. The CDR3 length is 14 residues. CDR1 is MGHRA and CDR2 is YSYEKL in the germline V gene. V was trimmed by 5 bases and J by 1 base, leaving 8 bases between them. The CDR3: CASSTNRNTGELFF. The CDR3 nucleotides are TGCGCCAGCAGCACTAACAGGAACACCGGGGAGCTGTTTTTT.

The sample holds many counts of this clonotype. This chain uses TRBV11-2 with TRBJ2-3; the match to TRBD1 covers 11 bases. CDR1 and CDR2 (germline): SGHAT, FQNNGV. The CDR3 is 15 residues long. Germline trimming cut 5 bases from V and 4 bases from J; bases unmatched to any gene: 5. This CDR3 is CASSTGQGAPDTQYF. In DNA form, the CDR3 reads TGTGCCAGCAGCACCGGACAGGGGGCACCAGATACGCAGTATTTT.